This is a list of T cell receptor beta chains from one sample in a study of early T cells in non-severe SARS-CoV-2 infection. One entry per CDR3 protein results from TCRdb running MiXCR on the 5' RACE reads. The sample lists roughly 25,000 distinct CDR3 sequences; 4% to 4.5% were seen once. The sample taken for sequencing was whole blood. Receptor source: an adult who was a healthcare worker with PCR-confirmed SARS-CoV-2 infection or an uninfected control (not recorded which). CDR3s include the opening cysteine and the closing phenylalanine or tryptophan. The D gene is left open where the match is weak. Clone size is stated in some rows and not others, as once, few, many or a class when expanded.

TRBD1	many	TRBV2	TRBJ1-5	CASRRDSFNQPQHF	TGTGCCAGCAGGCGGGACAGTTTCAATCAGCCCCAGCATTTT
-	-	TRBV2	TRBJ2-7	CASSEAAGAFAEQYF	TGTGCCAGCAGTGAAGCGGCAGGGGCTTTCGCCGAGCAGTACTTC
TRBD1	many	TRBV27	TRBJ2-1	CASSLSGTGNEQFF	TGTGCCAGCAGTTTATCCGGGACAGGCAATGAGCAGTTCTTC
-	many	TRBV7-8	TRBJ2-3	CASSPVVGVSTDTQYF	TGTGCCAGCAGCCCGGTGGTAGGTGTAAGCACAGATACGCAGTATTTT
-	many	TRBV4-2	TRBJ2-3	CASSPGLLGRTDTQYF	TGTGCCAGCAGCCCGGGACTTCTTGGGAGGACAGATACGCAGTATTTT
-	many	TRBV6-5	TRBJ1-4	CASSGKGKTNEKLFF	TGTGCCAGCAGCGGGAAGGGGAAGACTAATGAAAAACTGTTTTTT
TRBD2	many	TRBV7-9	TRBJ2-5	CASSLAGGRAWKETQYF	TGTGCCAGCAGCTTAGCGGGCGGGAGGGCCTGGAAAGAGACCCAGTACTTC
TRBD1	many	TRBV6-2/TRBV6-3	TRBJ2-6	CASSPTGAGANVLTF	TGTGCCAGCAGTCCAACAGGGGCTGGGGCCAACGTCCTGACTTTC
TRBD1	many	TRBV5-1	TRBJ1-1	CASSPGTGGMNTEAFF	TGCGCCAGCAGCCCTGGGACAGGGGGCATGAACACTGAAGCTTTCTTT
TRBD2	many	TRBV12-3/TRBV12-4	TRBJ2-7	CASRSGLALWEQYF	TGTGCCAGCAGATCAGGACTAGCGTTGTGGGAGCAGTACTTC
-	few	TRBV9	TRBJ2-7	CASSLGAGIYHEQYF	TGTGCCAGCAGCTTAGGGGCGGGAATCTACCACGAGCAGTACTTC
TRBD2	many	TRBV4-2	TRBJ2-1	CASSQGSGVYNEQFF	TGTGCCAGCAGCCAAGGTAGCGGGGTCTACAATGAGCAGTTCTTC
-	many	TRBV27	TRBJ2-2	CASSQRQVYSGELFF	TGTGCCAGCAGTCAACGACAGGTGTATAGCGGGGAGCTGTTTTTT
-	many	TRBV27	TRBJ1-1	CASSDLNMNTEAFF	TGTGCCAGCAGCGATCTAAACATGAACACTGAAGCTTTCTTT
TRBD1	medium-sized	TRBV7-8	TRBJ2-5	CASSLGQGGAAQYF	TGTGCCAGCAGCTTAGGGCAAGGGGGCGCGGCCCAGTACTTC
-	few	TRBV11-2	TRBJ1-3	CASSPTPGVITGNTIYF	TGTGCCAGCAGCCCTACCCCCGGGGTGATTACTGGAAACACCATATATTTT
-	few	TRBV21-1	TRBJ2-1	CASSNPASGPYNEQFF	TGTGCCAGCAGCAACCCAGCTAGCGGGCCCTACAATGAGCAGTTCTTC
-	few	TRBV27	TRBJ1-2	CASSIGGYPYGYTF	TGTGCCAGCAGCATAGGGGGGTACCCCTATGGCTACACCTTC
-	few	TRBV7-3	TRBJ2-4	CASSPEYGIDKNIQYF	TGTGCCAGCAGCCCGGAGTACGGGATCGACAAAAACATTCAGTACTTC
TRBD1	once	TRBV19	TRBJ1-3	CASSPIEGGGNTIYF	TGTGCCAGTAGTCCGATTGAAGGGGGCGGAAACACCATATATTTT
TRBD2	many	TRBV10-3	TRBJ2-2	CAISQTGTSGTGELFF	TGTGCCATCAGCCAAACCGGGACTAGTGGGACCGGGGAGCTGTTTTTT
TRBD2	many	TRBV4-2	TRBJ2-5	CASSQGTSGQETQYF	TGTGCCAGCAGCCAGGGAACTAGCGGACAAGAGACCCAGTACTTC
-	many	TRBV25-1	TRBJ2-3	CASSEGTHSTDTQYF	TGTGCCAGCAGTGAAGGGACCCACTCCACAGATACGCAGTATTTT
-	many	TRBV2	TRBJ2-7	CATTTTSGPSYEQYF	TGTGCCACCACTACCACCAGCGGGCCGTCCTACGAGCAGTACTTC
TRBD2	many	TRBV18	TRBJ2-1	CASSPPGTSGAHNEQFF	TGTGCCAGCTCACCTCCTGGGACTAGCGGTGCTCACAATGAGCAGTTCTTC
TRBD1	few	TRBV20-1	TRBJ2-2	CSARDSGQGAGELFF	TGCAGTGCTAGAGATTCGGGACAGGGGGCCGGGGAGCTGTTTTTT
TRBD2	few	TRBV12-3/TRBV12-4	TRBJ2-3	CASTRLAGGSAQYF	TGTGCCAGCACGCGGCTAGCGGGAGGATCAGCGCAGTATTTT
-	many	TRBV20-1	TRBJ2-4	CSAPQLAKNIQYF	TGCAGTGCCCCACAGCTAGCCAAAAACATTCAGTACTTC
-	many	TRBV15	TRBJ2-2	CATSSDNTGELFF	TGTGCCACCAGCAGTGATAACACCGGGGAGCTGTTTTTT
-	-	TRBV5-1	TRBJ2-7	CASSLFDPAGEQYF	TGCGCCAGCAGCTTGTTTGATCCCGCCGGGGAGCAGTACTTC
TRBD2	few	TRBV7-6	TRBJ2-1	CASSLAGGRTGNEQFF	TGTGCCAGCAGCTTAGCGGGCGGGAGGACGGGGAATGAGCAGTTCTTC
-	many	TRBV11-2	TRBJ1-3	CASSFGSSGNTIYF	TGTGCCAGCAGCTTCGGGTCTTCTGGAAACACCATATATTTT
-	-	TRBV2	TRBJ2-5	CASSFRSSDQETQYF	TGTGCCAGCAGTTTCCGGTCTAGCGACCAAGAGACCCAGTACTTC
TRBD1	many	TRBV7-2	TRBJ2-1	CASSLTGTGYAQRGNEQFF	TGTGCCAGCAGCCTCACCGGGACAGGCTACGCTCAGCGAGGCAATGAGCAGTTCTTC
-	few	TRBV3-1	TRBJ2-1	CASSQGIHFEQFF	TGTGCCAGCAGCCAAGGGATACATTTTGAGCAGTTCTTC
-	many	TRBV3-1	TRBJ1-5	CASSRGDQPQHF	TGTGCCAGCAGTCGGGGTGATCAGCCCCAGCATTTT
-	many	TRBV11-3	TRBJ2-6	CASTGSGANVLTF	TGTGCCAGCACCGGGTCTGGGGCCAACGTCCTGACTTTC
-	-	TRBV6-2/TRBV6-3	TRBJ2-7	CASSYRLHRGLASYEQYF	TGTGCCAGCAGTTACCGACTTCACAGGGGCCTAGCGTCCTACGAGCAGTACTTC
-	many	TRBV11-3	TRBJ2-2	CASSRDGSGELFF	TGTGCCAGCAGCAGGGATGGATCGGGGGAGCTGTTTTTT
TRBD1	many	TRBV27	TRBJ1-3	CASKGQYSGNTIYF	TGTGCCAGCAAGGGACAGTACTCTGGAAACACCATATATTTT
TRBD2	medium-sized	TRBV7-9	TRBJ2-1	CASSSDRLAGGRVDEQFF	TGTGCCAGCAGCTCCGACCGACTAGCGGGAGGCCGCGTGGATGAGCAGTTCTTC